The 14 T cell receptor beta chains given below trace back to one sample, sequenced in a study of beta chain features in type 1 diabetes. Expressed TCRB transcripts got sequenced, as all isolated RNA was reverse transcribed. Here immunoSEQ multiplex PCR was the method, and the copy in TCRdb shows in-frame clones only, minus some. The repertoire holds about 410,000 clones, with 14% as singletons. The sample comprised naive CD4+ T cells from blood. The receptors here all came from a man aged 25 to 40 in good health.

The CDR3 sequence is CASSTDRRAFEQYF. As DNA, the CDR3 is TGCGCCAGCAGTACGGACAGGCGAGCCTTCGAGCAGTACTTC. The chain combines TRBV4-1 with TRBJ2-7; 7 bases line up with TRBD1. CDR1 MGHRA and CDR2 YSYEKL come from the germline V gene. Trimming removed 6 bases from V and 6 bases from J; junction bases left unmatched: 11. This CDR3 spans 14 amino acids.

The chain has TRBV7-6 and TRBJ2-1; 9 nucleotides match TRBD2. The V segment lost 5 bases and the J segment 9 bases; nucleotides outside the gene matches: 11. From germline, CDR1 is SGHVS and CDR2 FNYEAQ. This CDR3 comprises 15 residues. This chain's CDR3 is CASSGIAGAQGEQFF. The DNA of the CDR3 is TGTGCCAGCAGCGGGATAGCGGGAGCCCAGGGTGAGCAGTTCTTC.

In its sample, this clone was seen a few times. The gene calls are TRBV30 and TRBJ1-1, with a possible D match to TRBD1 (5 bases). Germline values: CDR1 GTSNPN, CDR2 SVGIG (reference sequence). V was clipped by 5 bases and J by 7 bases, with 8 bases between them. This CDR3 contains 10 residues. In nucleotides, the CDR3 is TGTGCCTGGGTGACAGTTGAAGCTTTCTTT. Its translation: CAWVTVEAFF.

The table lists this clone with a few counts. This chain joins TRBV7-9 and TRBJ1-4; D not certain. The CDR3 sequence is 14 residues long. Trimming stripped 5 bases from V and 8 bases from J, with 15 bases between. Germline V gives CDR1 SEHNR, CDR2 FQNEAQ (reference sequence). CDR3 bases: TGTGCCAGCAGCCCTAAGTCGTGGAGGGAAAAACTGTTTTTT. Translated: CASSPKSWREKLFF.

The rearrangement joins TRBV12-5 to TRBJ2-1, with a tentative D call TRBD1 (6 bases). The germline CDR1 and CDR2 sequences are LGHNT and FRNRAP. Trimming pared 1 base from V and 9 bases from J, leaving 13 bases between. This CDR3 spans 14 amino acids. CDR3 protein: CASGLAQGIGEQFF. CDR3 bases: TGTGCTAGTGGTTTGGCACAGGGAATTGGTGAGCAGTTCTTC. The variable domain in full, completed from reference TRBV12-5 and TRBJ2-1, reads DARVTQTPRHKVTEMGQEVTMRCQPILGHNTVFWYRQTMMQGLELLAYFRNRAPLDDSGMPKDRFSAEMPDATLATLKIQPSEPRDSAVYFCASGLAQGIGEQFFGPGTRLTVL.

This clone was detected a few times. The CDR3, as DNA: TGTGCCAGCAGCGCTAGACAGGGAGCCTACGAGCAGTACTTC. Protein: CASSARQGAYEQYF. This rearrangement joins TRBV7-2 to TRBJ2-7; TRBD1 matches 7 bases. Losses at the gene ends were 5 bases for V and 2 bases for J; bases not matched to a gene: 6. Germline-derived CDR1 and CDR2 are SGHTA and FQGNSA. This CDR3 contains 14 residues.

The chain carries TRBV9 and TRBJ2-3, with 7 bases fitting TRBD2. The junction had 13 bases not matched to a gene; V was cut back by 5 bases and J by 4 bases. Looked up from germline, CDR1 is SGDLS and CDR2 is YYNGEE. The CDR3 totals 16 residues. DNA of the CDR3: TGTGCCAGCAGTTTCCTGGGAGGGAGCCTCGCAGATACGCAGTATTTT. Encoded protein: CASSFLGGSLADTQYF.

This clone showed up just a few times. The chain joins TRBV29-1 to TRBJ2-7; D not resolved. Trimming removed 1 base at V and 4 bases at J, with 26 bases between. Per germline, CDR1 SQVTM and CDR2 ANQGSEA. There are 18 residues in the CDR3. This chain's CDR3 is CSVEGYGIHGDLVYEQYV. Here the CDR3 DNA reads TGCAGCGTTGAAGGGTACGGAATTCACGGAGACCTCGTGTACGAGCAGTACGTC.

This clone was observed a few times. This rearrangement joins TRBV15 to TRBJ2-7; no reliable D call. The CDR3 runs 13 residues. Trimming took 1 base from V and 1 from J, leaving 5 bases between them. Germline lookup yields CDR1 LNHNV and CDR2 YYDKDF (reference sequence). In nucleotides, the CDR3 is TGTGCCACCAGCAGAGTCCAGTCCTACGAGCAGTACGTC. Translation: CATSRVQSYEQYV.

This clone has a single count. The chain couples TRBV9 to TRBJ2-1, with 11 bases fitting TRBD2. The trim removed 3 bases at V and 0 bases at J, leaving 2 bases unmatched. Germline V lookup: CDR1 SGDLS, CDR2 YYNGEE. CDR3 length: 16 residues. CDR3 loop: CASSEGLAGSYNEQFF. CDR3 in DNA: TGTGCCAGCAGCGAAGGACTAGCGGGCTCCTACAATGAGCAGTTCTTC.

The chain combines TRBV7-6 with TRBJ2-5, with D possibly matching TRBD1 (6 bases). Trimming took off 6 bases at V and 7 bases at J, with 18 bases between the two ends. This CDR3 has 14 amino acids. The germline V gene encodes CDR1 SGHVS and CDR2 FNYEAQ. DNA for the CDR3: TGTGCCAGCAGGACCGGGACAACCTCAGGGACCCAGTACTTC. This codes for CASRTGTTSGTQYF.

This clone was recorded a few times. This chain connects TRBV7-3 to TRBJ2-1; D remains ambiguous. Trimming cost V 2 bases and J 5 bases, with 7 bases left between them. This CDR3 has 13 residues. Germline assignment: CDR1 SGHTA and CDR2 FQGTGA. The CDR3 spells CASSLSWDNEQFF. In nucleotides, the CDR3 is TGTGCCAGCAGCTTATCTTGGGACAATGAGCAGTTCTTC.

This clone was seen more than once but under ten times. The J gene is TRBJ2-7, the V gene TRBV6-5; 10 positions agree with TRBD1. The CDR3 length is 13 residues. With V trimmed by 6 bases and J by 6 bases, 5 bases remained unmatched. Germline V gene data show CDR1 as MNHEY and CDR2 as SVGAGI. CDR3: CASSRRDRGEQYF. CDR3 coding DNA: TGTGCCAGCAGCCGCCGGGACAGGGGCGAGCAGTACTTC.

The sample holds a few counts of this clone. The identical CDR3 is also encoded by other nucleotide sequences in the sample. The genes are TRBV9 and TRBJ1-3; 7 bases match TRBD1. With 2 bases clipped from V and 2 bases from J, the junction kept 1 base outside the gene matches. Germline CDR1 and CDR2: SGDLS and YYNGEE. The CDR3 length is 14 residues. The CDR3 is CASSVGQAGNTIYF. CDR3 coding DNA: TGTGCCAGCAGCGTCGGACAGGCTGGAAACACCATATATTTT.